This entry concerns a single TCR beta chain. This clonotype was seen only a few times. Its recognized antigen is unknown. Per-base qualities were not stored, and no clone one base away is much larger. The roughly 42 donors, aged roughly 6 to 95 years, were systemically healthy Caucasian individuals from Russia. Each donor gave 9.5 to 10 milliliters of peripheral blood, drawn into EDTA-treated Vacutainer tubes. Ficoll-Paque density-gradient centrifugation was used to isolate PBMCs, with at least 6.5 million per sample. Total RNA, at least 5 micrograms per sample, was extracted from PBMCs with Trizol reagent. Naive CD45RAhigh/CD27high T cell percentages were measured by flow cytometry on a PBMC aliquot from every donor. This sample was included in a study of blood T cells in healthy people across ages (dated by TCRdb to the mid-2010s). With respect to the entire study: Template switching captured roughly one uniquely barcoded TCR beta cDNA molecule per two T cells in model experiments. To track age-related changes in TCR beta repertoire diversity, the study relied on deep sequencing normalized with unique cDNA molecular identifiers. The donors were divided into four age groups: young (average approximately 17 years), middle-aged (roughly 40), aged (about 62) and long-lived (82). To avoid experimental bias, donors of different ages were randomly spread across the sequencing lanes. Two additional independent replicas of 1 million unique cDNA reads from the same blood draw were analyzed for two donors (one aged 18 to 29 and one aged 80 or older). The paper's findings and limits, for the study overall: The long-lived group showed more naive CD4+ T cells, fewer expanded clones and increased TCR diversity than the aged group, suggesting age selection. Conclusive comparison of naive and antigen-experienced compartments was prevented by the profiling of bulk unsorted PBMCs. Because the CMV infection status of the donors was unknown, age-related changes in expanded clonotypes may potentially have been confounded. Estimates of total diversity from one million sequenced T cells were regarded as lower bounds and underestimates. There was a strong correlation between observed TCR beta diversity and the percentage of naive T cells measured by flow cytometry. As age increased, observed TCR beta diversity per million T cells dropped in a roughly linear way, and a significant reduction was already evident by age 40.

The CDR1 and CDR2 encoded by the germline V gene (reference sequence) are LNHNV and YYDKDF. Measured from the cysteine to the phenylalanine, the CDR3 is 17 residues long. Kept here is only the CDR3 DNA, which spans 51 bases and is read in frame from base 1. Trimming accounts for 0 bases at V and 4 bases at J, while the number of junction bases matched to no gene is 11. The protocol used for the library was 5' RACE. The sequencing machine was an Illumina HiSeq 2500. A second about 6 to 11 cycle PCR used a sample-barcoded 5' primer and a J-beta primer mix. A unique molecular identifier was introduced onto each TCR beta cDNA molecule by a template-switch 5' adaptor carrying 12 random nucleotides. Each sample yielded at least 2.5 million CDR3-containing paired-end reads. First-strand cDNA synthesis was performed from all RNA using the Mint cDNA synthesis kit, with priming by a TRBC-specific oligonucleotide. Following uracil-DNA glycosylase treatment, a first 18-cycle PCR with universal primers M1SS and BC2_uni_R was performed on all cDNA. In the paper's pipeline: Each sample was normalized by randomly selecting 1 million high-quality reads, each carrying a distinct molecular identifier. Reads with shared molecular identifiers were discarded instead of being binned into consensus sequences. MiTCR, run with a Q25 quality threshold and the strictest error-elimination algorithm, handled CDR3 identification, clonotype clustering and error correction. A nonparametric unseen species model with Euler transformation was used to estimate lower-bound total TCR beta diversity. TCRdb reran the public reads through fastp at Q25 and MiXCR, keeping productive beta chains. Here each entry gathers all rows of one CDR3 protein and keeps the most common genes and DNA. None of the V and J calls come from the authors' own analysis; TCRdb made them. The sample data list over a million distinct CDR3 sequences, and roughly 43% of these were observed just once. The ten largest clonotypes hold 4% of the sample.

The clonotype comes from a woman aged 18-35 years in good health. Input material: blood. The sequence joins TRBV15 to TRBJ2-7, and 8 junctional nucleotides match TRBD2. The base sequence is TGTGCCACCAGCAGAGATCTCTCGATTAGCGGGAAGTACGAGCAGTACTTC. This is translated as CATSRDLSISGKYEQYF.